This is a list of T cell receptor beta chains from one sample in a study of cytomegalovirus exposure and HLA in healthy donors. Using immunoSEQ multiplex PCR, the repertoire was profiled, and TCRdb retains in-frame clones only, with some absent. The table lists about 120,000 clones, over 15% of them singletons, with about 1.9% in the top ten. Specimen: PBMCs. The receptors were sampled from a woman aged 18-29 years in good health and CMV-seronegative. The CDR3 runs from the conserved cysteine through the conserved F or W. D genes are given only for firm matches. Expanded clones get a size class; other rows say once, few or many, or leave the size out.

>.|TRBJ2-7|TRBV5-1|TRBD1
TGCGCCAGCAGCTTGCGAACAGGGGCCTACGAGCAGTACTTC
CASSLRTGAYEQYF
>.|TRBJ2-4|TRBV5-6|.
TGTGCCAGCAGCTTTACGTTGTTAACCGGTCAGTACTTC
CASSFTLLTGQYF
>few|TRBJ2-7|TRBV28|.
TGTGCCAGCAGTTTACCTGGACAGTCCTACGAGCAGTACTTC
CASSLPGQSYEQYF
>.|TRBJ2-7|TRBV28|.
TGTGCCAGCAGTTTATCCGGCGAGCAGTACTTC
CASSLSGEQYF
>few|TRBJ1-3|TRBV5-1|.
TGCGCCAGCAGCGCTCAAAGTAGCTCTGGAAACACCATATATTTT
CASSAQSSSGNTIYF
>few|TRBJ2-7|TRBV30|TRBD2
TGTGCCTGGAATCCGGGAGGCTCCTACGAGCAGTACTTC
CAWNPGGSYEQYF
>.|TRBJ2-1|TRBV2|.
TGTGCCAGCAGTGCTCGACTAAGCTCCTACAATGAGCAGTTCTTC
CASSARLSSYNEQFF
>.|TRBJ1-1|TRBV5-5|.
TGTGCCAGCAGCCAGTACAGGGAAATTCCGAACACTGAAGCTTTCTTT
CASSQYREIPNTEAFF
>once|TRBJ1-6|TRBV7-9|TRBD1
TGTGCCAGCAGCACTTCGGACAGGGACGCGCTAACCCTCCACTTT
CASSTSDRDALTLHF
>.|TRBJ1-3|TRBV2|.
TGTGCCAGCATCCCGGGGGACTCTGGAAACACCATATATTTT
CASIPGDSGNTIYF
>.|TRBJ2-3|TRBV6-5|TRBD1
TGTGCCAGCACCCTCGACAGGGGGCGCCCAGATACGCAGTATTTT
CASTLDRGRPDTQYF
>few|TRBJ2-1|TRBV11-2|TRBD2
TGTGCCAGCAGCTCATTACTAGCGGGGGCGTACAATGAGCAGTTCTTC
CASSSLLAGAYNEQFF
>few|TRBJ1-1|TRBV6-1|.
TGTGCCAGCAGTGAAGGGGGGGTTGAAGCTTTCTTT
CASSEGGVEAFF
>.|TRBJ2-5|TRBV9|.
TGTGCCAGCAGCCCCCCTCAGGGCGGTCAAGAGACCCAGTACTTC
CASSPPQGGQETQYF
>.|TRBJ2-1|TRBV7-8|.
TGTGCCAGCAGCGGAACGGGACTCCTGGGGTTGAATGAGCAGTTCTTC
CASSGTGLLGLNEQFF
>.|TRBJ2-7|TRBV6-1|TRBD2
TGTGCCAGCAGCGGTATAGCGGGAGCGGACGAGCAGTACTTC
CASSGIAGADEQYF
>.|TRBJ1-2|TRBV6-5|.
TGTGCCAGCAGTTACGACACAACAAATTATGGCTACACCTTC
CASSYDTTNYGYTF
>few|TRBJ2-3|TRBV7-3|TRBD2
TGTGCCAGCAGCCCCCTGGTAGCGGGAGGGCTCACCGGTACGCAGTATTTT
CASSPLVAGGLTGTQYF
>.|TRBJ2-1|TRBV7-9|.
TGTGCCAGCAGCTTCCCCGCTATCAATGAGCAGTTCTTC
CASSFPAINEQFF
>few|TRBJ2-3|TRBV29-1|TRBD2
TGCAGCGGGCAGCTAGCGGGGGTAGGAGATACGCAGTATTTT
CSGQLAGVGDTQYF
>few|TRBJ1-5|TRBV7-9|.
TGTGCCAGCAGCGGAGACAATCAGCCCCAGCATTTT
CASSGDNQPQHF
>.|TRBJ2-5|TRBV9|TRBD1
TGTGCCAGCAGCGTAGGGGGACAGAATCCGCAAGAGACCCAGTACTTC
CASSVGGQNPQETQYF
>few|TRBJ2-6|TRBV9|.
TGTGCCAGCAGCGTAGCCCCAGGGGCCAACGTCCTGACTTTC
CASSVAPGANVLTF
>.|TRBJ1-1|TRBV16|TRBD1
TGTGCCAGCAGCCAAGGGCGACAGGGGAAGGCTACTGAAGCTTTCTTT
CASSQGRQGKATEAFF
>.|TRBJ2-3|TRBV6-5|.
TGTGCCAGCAGTCCCCTCTCAGCGGCCAAGGATACGCAGTATTTT
CASSPLSAAKDTQYF
>.|TRBJ2-7|TRBV9|.
TGTGCCAGCAGCGTAGAGGGGTCTAGGGACGAGCAGTACTTC
CASSVEGSRDEQYF
>.|TRBJ2-5|TRBV6-5|.
TGTGCCAGCAGTTACTCGATGACAGAAGAGACCCAGTACTTC
CASSYSMTEETQYF
>.|TRBJ2-1|TRBV29-1|.
TGCAGCGTTAGGCTAGCGAATGAGCAGTTCTTC
CSVRLANEQFF